One sample yielded the 13 T cell receptor beta chains listed below, sequenced in a study of neurological immune-mediated disorders. From the 5' RACE reads, TCRdb called clonotypes with MiXCR, one entry per CDR3 protein. The data contain approximately 40,000 distinct CDR3 sequences, about a tenth of them singletons. Material: PBMCs. Every receptor here comes from a woman in her 30s with HTLV-1-associated myelopathy (HAM/TSP).

This clonotype showed up many times. CDR3 residues: CASSFRQGNTDTQYF. The CDR3 nucleotides are TGCGCCAGCAGCTTCAGACAGGGGAACACAGATACGCAGTATTTT. The chain is built from TRBV5-1 and TRBJ2-3, with 8 bases identical to TRBD1. This CDR3 is built from 15 residues. The trim removed 2 bases at V and 2 bases at J, leaving 4 bases unmatched. CDR1 is SGHRS and CDR2 is YFSETQ in the germline V gene.

The sample holds many counts of this clonotype. The chain uses TRBV5-1 and TRBJ1-2, with TRBD1 matching 7 bases. The CDR3 is 14 amino acids. Germline values: CDR1 SGHRS, CDR2 YFSETQ. Losses at the gene ends were 2 bases for V and 8 bases for J; bases not matched to a gene: 9. CDR3 sequence: CASSFSGGAEGYTF. DNA for the CDR3: TGCGCCAGCAGCTTCTCAGGGGGGGCGGAAGGCTACACCTTC.

The chain links TRBV27 to TRBJ1-6, with D unclear. Germline CDR1 is MNHEY and CDR2 is SMNVEV (reference sequence). Trimming took 7 bases from V and 13 from J, leaving 23 bases between them. This CDR3 is built from 15 residues. The CDR3 coding sequence is TGTGCCAGCACCGCCCCCCCGTTGCTCAGATGGCCCCTCCACTTT. It translates to CASTAPPLLRWPLHF.

In its sample, this clonotype was seen many times. The rearrangement joins TRBV6-6 to TRBJ2-1; the D is unclear. The V gene lost 5 bases and the J gene lost 0 bases, with 8 bases spanning the gap. Germline CDR1 MNHNY, CDR2 SVGAGI (reference sequence). This CDR3 region has 14 residues. The CDR3: CASSGASSYNEQFF. CDR3 sequence (DNA): TGTGCCAGCAGTGGCGCAAGCTCCTACAATGAGCAGTTCTTC.

This clonotype was picked up one time. J is TRBJ2-1 and V is TRBV6-6; 15 positions agree with TRBD2. The CDR3 totals 18 residues. V shed 4 bases, J shed 1 base, and the junction held 5 bases outside the gene matches. CDR1 is MNHNY and CDR2 is SVGAGI in the germline V gene (reference sequence). CDR3 nucleotides: TGTGCCAGCAGTTTAGGACTAGCGGGGGGGCGGTCCTACAATGAGCAGTTCTTC. Amino acid sequence: CASSLGLAGGRSYNEQFF.

This clonotype was detected many times. This chain connects TRBV20-1 to TRBJ2-7; 8 bases are a match to TRBD2. The CDR3 loop spans 16 amino acids. The ends lost 0 bases at V and 3 bases at J; junction bases unmatched: 10. Germline CDR1 is DFQATT and CDR2 is SNEGSKA (reference sequence). CDR3 region: CSARDTGTSLFYEQYF. CDR3 bases: TGCAGTGCTAGAGATACCGGGACTAGTCTATTCTACGAGCAGTACTTC.

This clonotype was counted ten times or more. This sequence joins TRBV4-1 and TRBJ2-1, with TRBD2 as a possible D gene (6 bases). V was cut by 1 base and J by 10 bases, with 14 bases left in between. Per the germline V gene, CDR1 is MGHRA and CDR2 is YSYEKL. The CDR3 consists of 14 residues. CDR3 in DNA: TGCGCCAGCAGCCAAGCTGCGGGGCTTCTCGAGCAGTTCTTC. Amino acids: CASSQAAGLLEQFF.

This chain connects TRBV5-1 to TRBJ1-6; 9 bases fit TRBD1. V lost 3 bases and J lost 7; bases outside the gene matches: 5. CDR1 and CDR2 from the germline V gene are SGHRS and YFSETQ. The CDR3 runs 15 residues. The DNA of the CDR3 is TGCGCCAGCAGCTGGGGTGGGACAGGGAATTCACCCCTCCACTTT. Amino acid sequence: CASSWGGTGNSPLHF.

The sample holds many counts of this clonotype. The chain has TRBV5-1 and TRBJ2-2; D ambiguous. Between the trimmed V and J ends, which lost 6 bases and 4 bases, there was a span of 13 bases. Germline-derived CDR1 and CDR2 are SGHRS and YFSETQ. The CDR3 totals 14 residues. The CDR3 protein is CASNRKASTGELFF. In DNA form, the CDR3 reads TGCGCCAGCAACCGGAAGGCGAGCACCGGGGAGCTGTTTTTT.

This clonotype has a count of ten or more. The CDR3 reads CSARRGNQPQHF. In DNA, the CDR3 is TGCAGTGCTAGAAGGGGTAATCAGCCCCAGCATTTT. The chain links TRBV20-1 to TRBJ1-5; D may be TRBD1 (5 bases). Trimming left V 2 bases short and J 4 bases short, with 6 bases between. Looked up from germline, CDR1 is DFQATT and CDR2 is SNEGSKA (reference sequence). The CDR3 sequence is 12 residues long.

V usage is TRBV20-1 and J usage is TRBJ1-3; D is unclear. This CDR3 has 12 residues. CDR1 is DFQATT and CDR2 is SNEGSKA in the germline V gene (reference sequence). The V end was cut by 5 bases, the J end by 0 bases, with 5 bases between. The CDR3 sequence: CSAPNSGNTIYF. The DNA of the CDR3 is TGCAGTGCTCCCAACTCTGGAAACACCATATATTTT.

This clonotype has at least ten counts. The rearrangement joins TRBV20-1 to TRBJ1-3; D gene unclear. Germline V gene sequence: CDR1 DFQATT, CDR2 SNEGSKA (reference sequence). The CDR3 has 12 residues. The V end was cut by 0 bases, the J end by 9 bases, with 9 bases between. The chain's CDR3 is CSARDPGGTIYF. The CDR3, as DNA: TGCAGTGCTAGAGATCCCGGTGGCACCATATATTTT.

Many counts were recorded for this clonotype. The chain uses TRBV20-1 and TRBJ2-7; weak D call: TRBD2 (8 bases). The length of the CDR3 is 19 residues. The germline V and J ends were trimmed by 5 bases and 4 bases, with 33 bases remaining between them. Germline CDR1 DFQATT, CDR2 SNEGSKA (reference sequence). The CDR3 region is CSAGDRGLRGSGVSYEQYF. The CDR3 DNA reads TGCAGTGCTGGGGACAGAGGCCTTCGGGGTAGCGGGGTTAGTTACGAGCAGTACTTC.